What follows describes a single T cell receptor (beta chain). As yet, its antigen is unknown. This sample is part of a study of blood T cells in healthy people across ages. Together with a sample-barcoded 5' primer, a J-beta primer mix was included in a second PCR lasting about 7 to 12 cycles. TCRdb re-derived calls from the 5' RACE reads in MiXCR, one entry per CDR3 protein. The profile covers about 800,000 distinct CDR3 sequences, with roughly 50% appearing a single time and roughly 20% taken by the ten largest. Study-wide results and limits: Conclusively comparing naive with antigen-experienced cells was impossible with unsorted PBMCs. A roughly linear age-dependent decrease characterized TCR beta diversity per million T cells.

Trimming pared 2 bases from V and 0 bases from J, leaving 9 bases between. Germline lookup yields CDR1 MNHEY and CDR2 SVGAGI. This CDR3 region has 15 residues. This clonotype was obtained from a man aged 25 to 45 in good health. This sequence joins TRBV6-5 and TRBJ2-3; D is undetermined. Sequenced sample: blood. This CDR3 is CASSYTTLSTDTQYF. In DNA, the CDR3 is TGTGCCAGCAGTTACACGACCCTTAGCACAGATACGCAGTATTTT.